These 32 T cell receptor beta chains were sequenced from one sample in a study of cytomegalovirus exposure and HLA in healthy donors. TCRdb's copy holds only in-frame clones and misses some; the assay was immunoSEQ multiplex PCR. The table lists some 140,000 clones, roughly nine tenths of them singletons. The sequencing input was PBMCs. Source of these receptors: a young woman in good health and CMV-seropositive.

The chain uses TRBV10-3 and TRBJ2-3; 8 bases align to TRBD1. The CDR3 totals 16 residues. J was trimmed by 3 bases and V by 2 bases; bases with no gene match: 7. Germline values: CDR1 ENHRY, CDR2 SYGVKD. Here the CDR3 reads CAISEPTGGRTDTQYF. CDR3 bases: TGTGCCATCAGTGAGCCTACAGGGGGGAGGACAGATACGCAGTATTTT.

This clone was counted between two and nine times. CDR3 bases: TGTGCCAGCAGCTTAGAAGGGAGTGGCTACACCTTC. It is translated as CASSLEGSGYTF. J is TRBJ1-2 and V is TRBV7-6; no clear D. The CDR3 extends over 12 amino acids. Germline V gene lookup returns CDR1 SGHVS and CDR2 FNYEAQ. V lost 1 base to trimming and J lost 7 bases, with 7 bases between them.

The rearrangement uses TRBV5-6 and TRBJ2-3; D is undetermined. V shed 4 bases and J shed 14 bases, with 14 bases lying between them. Germline V gene lookup returns CDR1 SGHDT and CDR2 YYEEEE. This CDR3 has 11 residues. CDR3 nucleotide sequence: TGTGCCAGCAGCCTAACCCAAGAGGCGTATTTT. It is translated as CASSLTQEAYF.

The chain employs TRBV28 and TRBJ1-3; D call uncertain. The CDR3 consists of 12 residues. Germline CDR1 and CDR2: MDHEN and SYDVKM. Written as DNA, the CDR3 is TGTGCATCCGGACTTTCTGGAAACACCATATATTTT. It specifies CASGLSGNTIYF.

The chain links TRBV7-3 to TRBJ2-1; 11 bases agree with TRBD2. This CDR3 region has 16 residues. V shed 5 bases and J 1 base; nucleotides not matched to a gene: 4. The V gene's germline CDR1 is SGHTA and CDR2 FQGTGA. In DNA, the CDR3 is TGTGCCAGCAGCCCCATAGCGGGGGGGTCCTACAATGAGCAGTTCTTC. This gives the protein CASSPIAGGSYNEQFF.

CDR3 protein: CASSLHREYEQYF. CDR3 in DNA: TGTGCCAGCAGCTTACACAGGGAGTACGAGCAGTACTTC. The chain employs TRBV7-6 and TRBJ2-7, with D perhaps TRBD1 (6 bases). This CDR3 is 13 amino acids long. In germline, CDR1 is SGHVS, CDR2 FNYEAQ. Deletions cut 2 bases from V and 4 bases from J, with 9 bases between.

The V call is TRBV6-4, the J call TRBJ1-1; D might be TRBD1 (6 bases). CDR1 and CDR2 from the germline V gene are MRHNA and SNTAGT. Trimming took off 6 bases at V and 3 bases at J, with 14 bases between the two ends. The CDR3 runs to 14 residues. The CDR3 sequence: CASSGRGGDTEAFF. CDR3 DNA sequence: TGTGCCAGCAGCGGCCGAGGGGGGGACACTGAAGCTTTCTTT.

The chain's CDR3 is CASSYGTGSNQPQHF. CDR3 sequence (DNA): TGTGCCAGCAGTTACGGGACAGGGAGCAATCAGCCCCAGCATTTT. The J gene is TRBJ1-5, the V gene TRBV6-5; 9 nucleotides agree with TRBD1. Germline assignment: CDR1 MNHEY and CDR2 SVGAGI. The CDR3 loop spans 15 amino acids. V dropped 2 bases and J dropped 1; count of bases not matched to a gene: 0.

V usage is TRBV6-5 and J usage is TRBJ1-6; 9 nucleotides align to TRBD1. Trimming cost V 5 bases and J 9 bases; bases outside gene matches: 8. CDR1 is MNHEY and CDR2 is SVGAGI in the germline V gene. There are 15 residues in the CDR3. The CDR3 DNA reads as TGTGCCAGCAGTACCTCCGGGACAGGGATTTCACCCCTCCACTTT. It is translated as CASSTSGTGISPLHF.

The chain joins TRBV19 to TRBJ1-1; a possible D gene is TRBD1 (6 bases). With 6 bases removed from V and 3 bases from J, the gap between germline ends came to 17 bases. The CDR3 is 15 residues long. The germline gives CDR1 LNHDA, CDR2 SQIVND (reference sequence). The CDR3: CASSRGQTFYTEAFF. The CDR3 coding sequence is TGTGCCAGTAGCAGAGGACAGACCTTTTACACTGAAGCTTTCTTT.

The rearrangement joins TRBV2 to TRBJ1-5; D is perhaps TRBD1 (5 bases). The CDR3 has 17 amino acids. V lost 0 bases, J lost 0 bases, and 12 bases lay in between. Germline V gene sequence: CDR1 SNHLY, CDR2 FYNNEI. The CDR3, as DNA: TGTGCCAGCAGTGAAGCTTGGGACTTTTATAGCAATCAGCCCCAGCATTTT. It translates to CASSEAWDFYSNQPQHF.

The V gene is TRBV5-1, the J gene TRBJ1-4; 10 bases map to TRBD1. This CDR3 is built from 15 residues. Germline V gives CDR1 SGHRS, CDR2 YFSETQ. With 4 bases clipped from V and 7 bases from J, the junction kept 7 bases outside the gene matches. In nucleotides, the CDR3 is TGCGCCAGCAGCCCGGGGGACAGGGGAGGTGAAAAACTGTTTTTT. This encodes CASSPGDRGGEKLFF.

The chain couples TRBV5-1 to TRBJ2-7, with D tentatively TRBD1 (5 bases). This CDR3 spans 18 amino acids. The V end lost 0 bases, the J end lost 0 bases, and 19 bases lay between the germline ends. The germline gives CDR1 SGHRS, CDR2 YFSETQ. CDR3 sequence: CASSLGGRYGAPSYEQYF. In DNA form, the CDR3 reads TGCGCCAGCAGCTTGGGGGGTCGGTATGGGGCCCCCTCCTACGAGCAGTACTTC.

The V call is TRBV18, the J call TRBJ2-1, with 10 positions matching TRBD1. Germline V gives CDR1 KGHSH, CDR2 LQKENI. The CDR3 consists of 15 residues. J was trimmed by 1 base and V by 4 bases; bases with no gene match: 1. The DNA for the CDR3 is TGTGCCAGCTCACTGGGACAGGGGTCCTACAATGAGCAGTTCTTC. As protein: CASSLGQGSYNEQFF. The full variable domain, with the rest looked up from reference TRBV18 and TRBJ2-1, is NAGVMQNPRHLVRRRGQEARLRCSPMKGHSHVYWYRQLPEEGLKFMVYLQKENIIDESGMPKERFSAEFPKEGPSILRIQQVVRGDSAAYFCASSLGQGSYNEQFFGPGTRLTVL.

The J gene is TRBJ1-3, the V gene TRBV7-8; no clear D gene. Trimming removed 0 bases at V and 0 bases at J, with 12 bases between. Germline V lookup: CDR1 SGHVS, CDR2 FQNEAQ. CDR3 length: 17 amino acids. The CDR3 DNA sequence: TGTGCCAGCAGCTTAGCGCGGGCTCTAAGCTCTGGAAACACCATATATTTT. Translation gives CASSLARALSSGNTIYF.

The chain uses TRBV28 and TRBJ1-4, with no clear D. The V gene's germline CDR1 is MDHEN and CDR2 SYDVKM. The CDR3 loop spans 15 amino acids. Trimming cost V 4 bases and J 8 bases, with 17 bases left between them. In DNA form, the CDR3 reads TGTGCCAGCAGTTCTCGCCGCGCAGGAAACGAAAAACTGTTTTTT. Amino acid sequence: CASSSRRAGNEKLFF.

The J gene is TRBJ1-2, the V gene TRBV28, with D perhaps TRBD1 (5 bases). The CDR3 is 16 amino acids. In germline, CDR1 is MDHEN, CDR2 SYDVKM. V lost 3 bases and J 5 bases, leaving 19 bases between the germline ends. The CDR3 DNA is TGTGCCAGCAGTTTTAAGGGTTGGAGGGGCTTTTATGGCTACACCTTC. This sequence encodes CASSFKGWRGFYGYTF.

This clone appeared once. This chain connects TRBV7-9 to TRBJ1-1; maybe TRBD1 (6 bases). Germline V gene data show CDR1 as SEHNR and CDR2 as FQNEAQ (reference sequence). V was pared by 4 bases and J by 4 bases, with 13 bases between. This CDR3 region has 14 residues. CDR3 amino acids: CASSSQTGGTEAFF. CDR3 coding DNA: TGTGCCAGCAGCTCCCAGACAGGAGGCACTGAAGCTTTCTTT.

This sequence joins TRBV2 and TRBJ2-4, with D possibly matching TRBD1 (5 bases). The V end lost 3 bases, the J end lost 1 base, and 13 bases lay between the germline ends. The CDR3 consists of 16 residues. Germline CDR1 reads SNHLY; CDR2 reads FYNNEI. The CDR3 reads CASSDAGNRAKNIQYF. As DNA, the CDR3 is TGTGCCAGCAGTGACGCAGGGAATAGGGCCAAAAACATTCAGTACTTC.

This chain's CDR3 is CASTLGVAGFTDTQYF. The CDR3 DNA follows: TGTGCCAGCACCCTAGGGGTAGCGGGATTCACAGATACGCAGTATTTT. V is TRBV7-8 and J is TRBJ2-3; TRBD2 agrees at 8 bases. The V gene's germline CDR1 is SGHVS and CDR2 FQNEAQ. CDR3 length: 16 residues. The V gene end was trimmed by 7 bases and the J gene end by 2 bases; junction bases not matched to a gene: 11.

The chain links TRBV4-1 to TRBJ2-3; D not certain. The V end was cut by 2 bases, the J end by 1 base, with 10 bases between. This CDR3 has 15 amino acids. Germline V CDR1 and CDR2: MGHRA, YSYEKL. Here the CDR3 DNA reads TGCGCCAGCAGCCAATTCCCTGGAGGCACAGATACGCAGTATTTT. Protein product: CASSQFPGGTDTQYF.

This clone occurred once. The chain has TRBV5-4 and TRBJ2-7, with TRBD1 matching over 9 bases. The trim removed 2 bases at V and 2 bases at J, leaving 2 bases unmatched. The CDR3 totals 14 residues. CDR1 and CDR2 from the germline V gene are SGHNT and YYREEE (reference sequence). For the CDR3, the DNA is TGTGCCAGCAGCTTCAGGACAGGGGCCTACGAGCAGTACTTC. It codes for CASSFRTGAYEQYF.

This sequence joins TRBV23-1 and TRBJ2-7, with D uncertain. TRBV23-1 is annotated as an ORF whose role is uncertain. This CDR3 is 21 amino acids long. Trimming took 3 bases from V and 0 from J, leaving 30 bases between them. The CDR3 DNA reads TGCGCCAGCAGTCACCCACCCCTTATAAACCCCACAGTATCTTCCTCCTACGAGCAGTACTTC. Protein product: CASSHPPLINPTVSSSYEQYF.

The chain recombines TRBV28 with TRBJ2-3; TRBD1 aligns across 7 bases. CDR3 length equals 15 residues. Germline lookup yields CDR1 MDHEN and CDR2 SYDVKM. V shed 4 bases, J shed 4 bases, and the junction held 8 bases outside the gene matches. The CDR3 DNA is TGTGCCAGCAGTTCATCCGCAACAGGGGCAGATACGCAGTATTTT. Translating it yields CASSSSATGADTQYF.

CDR3 DNA sequence: TGTGCCAGCAGCCAAGCAGGGGGGCTTAGCAATCAGCCCCAGCATTTT. It codes for CASSQAGGLSNQPQHF. This chain joins TRBV4-2 and TRBJ1-5; 7 positions agree with TRBD1. The CDR3 has 16 residues. Looked up from germline, CDR1 is LGHNA and CDR2 is YNFKEQ. Trimming removed 1 base from V and 0 bases from J; junction bases left unmatched: 3.

The rearrangement links TRBV4-1 to TRBJ2-5; TRBD2 aligns across 12 bases. J lost 5 bases, V lost 0 bases, and 7 bases had no gene match. The germline gives CDR1 MGHRA, CDR2 YSYEKL. The CDR3 runs to 17 residues. The chain's CDR3 is CASSQDVLAGGQETQYF. CDR3 in DNA: TGCGCCAGCAGCCAAGACGTGCTAGCGGGGGGGCAGGAGACCCAGTACTTC.

J is TRBJ2-7 and V is TRBV29-1, with a weak D call TRBD1 (6 bases). Germline CDR1 is SQVTM and CDR2 is ANQGSEA. The CDR3 runs 12 residues. Between the trimmed V and J ends, which lost 1 base and 7 bases, there was a span of 11 bases. CDR3 protein: CSVEGTAREQYF. DNA of the CDR3: TGCAGCGTTGAAGGGACAGCGCGGGAGCAGTACTTC.

The chain has TRBV19 and TRBJ1-5; D remains ambiguous. The germline gives CDR1 LNHDA, CDR2 SQIVND (reference sequence). The CDR3 extends over 13 amino acids. V lost 1 base to trimming and J lost 4 bases, with 5 bases between them. As DNA, the CDR3 is TGTGCCAGTAGTATAGGAGGAAATCAGCCCCAGCATTTT. This codes for CASSIGGNQPQHF.

V gene TRBV29-1 combines with J gene TRBJ2-7; 8 nucleotides match TRBD1. Germline loops: CDR1 SQVTM, CDR2 ANQGSEA. The CDR3 totals 12 residues. After removal of 6 bases from V and 3 bases from J, the junction contained 4 bases not matched to a gene. This CDR3 reads CSVGQANYEQYF. In DNA, the CDR3 is TGCAGCGTGGGACAGGCGAACTACGAGCAGTACTTC.

The chain links TRBV4-3 to TRBJ2-2; D possibly corresponds to TRBD1 (5 bases). The CDR3 length is 16 residues. Germline CDR1 reads LGHNA; CDR2 reads YSLEER. Trimming took 0 bases from V and 0 from J, leaving 8 bases between them. The CDR3 region is CASSQDIRANTGELFF. The CDR3 bases are TGCGCCAGCAGCCAAGATATCAGGGCGAACACCGGGGAGCTGTTTTTT.

This sequence joins TRBV7-9 and TRBJ1-5; D not certain. V shed 1 base and J shed 0 bases, with 7 bases lying between them. Germline V gene lookup returns CDR1 SEHNR and CDR2 FQNEAQ (reference sequence). The CDR3 has 15 residues. The CDR3 DNA is TGTGCCAGCAGCTTAGGGAGTAATAGCAATCAGCCCCAGCATTTT. Translation: CASSLGSNSNQPQHF.

This chain joins TRBV6-5 and TRBJ2-4, with D possibly TRBD1 on 5 matching bases. V shed 2 bases and J shed 5 bases, with 10 bases lying between them. The CDR3 has 14 residues. Per germline, CDR1 MNHEY and CDR2 SVGAGI. CDR3 sequence: CASSYGVGENIQYF. In DNA form, the CDR3 reads TGTGCCAGCAGTTACGGCGTAGGGGAAAACATTCAGTACTTC.